This T cell receptor beta chain comes out of a study of blood T cells in healthy people across ages. They isolated at least 7 million PBMCs from each sample. Total RNA was isolated from each sample in quantities of at least 5 micrograms. A sample-barcoded 5' primer and a J-beta primer mix were used in a second PCR of roughly 7 to 12 cycles. The template-switch adaptor was a 5' adaptor with 12 random nucleotides. It tagged each cDNA molecule. MiXCR, run by TCRdb on the 5' RACE reads, gives a single entry per CDR3 protein. The sample consists of about 1.6 million distinct CDR3 sequences, about 31% of them appearing once. The CDR3 contains 15 residues. Germline-derived CDR1 and CDR2 are MDHEN and SYDVKM. Trimming removed 8 bases at V and 0 bases at J, with 15 bases between.

The origin of this receptor is a woman aged 25 to 39 in good health. The sample consisted of blood. The chain joins TRBV28 to TRBJ2-3; D unclear. The CDR3 is CASGFLRSSTDTQYF. In nucleotides, the CDR3 is TGTGCCAGCGGATTCTTGAGGAGTAGCACAGATACGCAGTATTTT.